The T cell receptor (beta chain) under discussion was sequenced for a study of beta chain features in type 1 diabetes. Findings of the study overall: Patients' naive, central memory and regulatory TCRB repertoires appeared more alike than those of healthy donors. The study found moderately but significantly shorter TCRB CDR3s in all four CD4+ subsets of Type 1 diabetes patients. There was no resolution here of whether HLA type influences TCRB rearrangement.

Only a few counts were recorded for this clone. Its cognate antigen is unknown. The entirety of the isolated RNA underwent reverse transcription, so expressed TCRB transcripts were sequenced. TCRdb keeps only in-frame clones here, not all; method: immunoSEQ multiplex PCR. The repertoire holds approximately 250,000 clones, with roughly an eighth as singletons. Germline loops: CDR1 LNHDA, CDR2 SQIVND (reference sequence). The CDR3 sequence is 15 residues long. V was pared by 3 bases and J by 1 base, with 0 bases of the junction left unmatched. Cells sorted by CD45RO/CCR7/CD25/CD127/CD95/CD27 comprised CD4+ naive, central memory, regulatory and stem cell-like memory cells.

The sequence was obtained from a woman in her thirties or forties in good health. The chain employs TRBV19 and TRBJ1-5; 10 nucleotides match TRBD1. The sequencing input was naive CD4+ T cells from blood. DNA of the CDR3: TGTGCCAGTAGTATGGGACAGGGGAGCAATCAGCCCCAGCATTTT. The encoded protein is CASSMGQGSNQPQHF. The whole variable domain, filled in from reference TRBV19 and TRBJ1-5, reads DGGITQSPKYLFRKEGQNVTLSCEQNLNHDAMYWYRQDPGQGLRLIYYSQIVNDFQKGDIAEGYSVSREKKESFPLTVTSAQKNPTAFYLCASSMGQGSNQPQHFGDGTRLSIL.